Listed here are 11 T cell receptor beta chains from one sample, sequenced in a study of blood T cell repertoires in COVID-19. Only in-frame clones appear in the TCRdb table, and some are missing; sequencing was by immunoSEQ multiplex PCR. This sample has about 430,000 clones, with about 90% found just once. Specimen: peripheral blood. These receptors came from a man aged 18 to 30 with COVID-19, enrolled during active disease.

This rearrangement joins TRBV3-1 (or the pseudogene TRBV3-2) to TRBJ1-5; 9 bases fit TRBD1. Germline V gene lookup returns CDR1 LGHDT and CDR2 YNNKEL (reference sequence). The CDR3 consists of 15 residues. After removal of 1 base from V and 7 bases from J, the junction contained 5 bases not matched to a gene. CDR3 DNA: TGTGCCAGCAGCCAAGGGGGGACAGGGAACCAGCCCCAGCATTTT. This encodes CASSQGGTGNQPQHF.

The CDR3 region has the DNA TGTGCCAGTAGTATAGGGGGAGGCTCCTACAATGAGCAGTTCTTC. Its translation: CASSIGGGSYNEQFF. This chain uses TRBV19 with TRBJ2-1; possible D gene TRBD2, 6 bases. Per germline, CDR1 LNHDA and CDR2 SQIVND (reference sequence). This CDR3 is built from 15 residues. The ends were cut back, 1 base at V and 0 bases at J, with 7 bases in the middle.

The chain recombines TRBV7-9 with TRBJ2-3, with 8 bases identical to TRBD2. The CDR3 is made up of 16 amino acids. Germline V CDR1 and CDR2: SEHNR, FQNEAQ (reference sequence). With 2 bases clipped from V and 5 bases from J, the junction kept 9 bases outside the gene matches. The CDR3 DNA reads TGTGCCAGCAGCTTAACGAGCGGGGGAGTAATAGATACGCAGTATTTT. It yields the protein CASSLTSGGVIDTQYF.

This chain uses TRBV15 with TRBJ2-7; 7 positions agree with TRBD2. CDR1 is LNHNV, CDR2 YYDKDF, per germline (reference sequence). CDR3 length: 13 amino acids. V shed 6 bases, J shed 4 bases, and the junction held 6 bases outside the gene matches. The CDR3 bases are TGTGCCACCAGGGCGGGAGTGTCGTACGAGCAGTACTTC. Translation gives CATRAGVSYEQYF.

J is TRBJ2-5 and V is TRBV18; D is perhaps TRBD2 (5 bases). The CDR3 is 13 amino acids. CDR1 and CDR2 (germline): KGHSH, LQKENI. V lost 6 bases, J lost 1 base, and 9 bases lay in between. The CDR3 spells CASSETIQETQYF. In nucleotides, the CDR3 is TGTGCCAGCTCCGAGACTATCCAAGAGACCCAGTACTTC.

The chain has TRBV15 and TRBJ2-4; 14 bases match TRBD2. The CDR3 covers 23 residues. Germline-derived CDR1 and CDR2 are LNHNV and YYDKDF (reference sequence). Unmatched junction bases numbered 27, after V lost 3 bases and J lost 8 bases. CDR3 amino acids: CATSRALNQGTSGSLLYRDIQYF. CDR3 DNA sequence: TGTGCCACCAGCAGGGCGTTAAACCAAGGGACTAGCGGGAGTCTCCTTTATAGGGACATTCAGTACTTC.

The V gene is TRBV3-1 (or the pseudogene TRBV3-2), the J gene TRBJ1-2, with 9 positions matching TRBD1. This CDR3 comprises 14 residues. The V and J ends lost 4 bases and 8 bases, in that order; junction bases with no gene match: 8. CDR1 is LGHDT, CDR2 YNNKEL, per germline (reference sequence). The CDR3: CASSRPGQGSGYTF. The CDR3 nucleotides read TGTGCCAGCAGCCGACCGGGACAGGGCTCCGGCTACACCTTC.

As for this clone: Compared with germline, one end of the junction differs, possibly owing to a read error. The genes are TRBV7-7 and TRBJ2-1, with D possibly being TRBD1 (6 bases). CDR3 length: 15 residues. Germline loops: CDR1 SSHAT, CDR2 FNYEAQ (reference sequence). CDR3 sequence reads: CASSSGQSSYNEQFF. DNA for the CDR3: TGTGCTAGCAGCTCCGGACAGAGCTCCTACAATGAGCAGTTCTTC.

J is TRBJ2-1 and V is TRBV11-2; D is uncertain. V lost 4 bases and J lost 0, with 13 bases in between. Germline loops: CDR1 SGHAT, CDR2 FQNNGV. CDR3 length: 16 amino acids. CDR3 amino acids: CASSSITQVSYNEQFF. CDR3 sequence (DNA): TGTGCCAGCAGCTCCATAACTCAGGTCTCCTACAATGAGCAGTTCTTC.

The J gene is TRBJ1-2, the V gene TRBV3-1 (or the pseudogene TRBV3-2); 7 positions match TRBD1. The CDR3 has 15 residues. Germline V gene lookup returns CDR1 LGHDT and CDR2 YNNKEL (reference sequence). Unmatched junction bases numbered 6, after V lost 0 bases and J lost 5 bases. CDR3 loop: CASSQDPTGAYGYTF. Here the CDR3 DNA reads TGTGCCAGCAGCCAAGATCCTACAGGGGCGTATGGCTACACCTTC.

The gene calls are TRBV6-5 and TRBJ1-1; D is undetermined. Looked up from germline, CDR1 is MNHEY and CDR2 is SVGAGI. V lost 7 bases and J lost 0, with 12 bases in between. This CDR3 region has 14 residues. The CDR3, as DNA: TGTGCCAGCACCGACCGGGTTATGAACACTGAAGCTTTCTTT. Protein sequence: CASTDRVMNTEAFF.